This T cell receptor (beta chain) was identified in a study of blood T cell repertoires in COVID-19 (TCRdb year 2020). Notes on the research overall: Collaborator samples came from the United States, Italy and Spain and covered acute and convalescent phases of COVID-19. Deeply sampled blood TCRbeta repertoires from subjects exposed to, actively infected with, or recovered from COVID-19 were included in the dataset. Samples were obtained from the ongoing ImmuneRACE study (first 160 participants) and from 1,200 or so subjects provided by 6 global collaborators. Where HLA class I and class II types were available, the types were taken from metadata supplied by the sample provider, not from assay-based typing. Nearly every sample came with metadata listing a de-identified subject ID, COVID-19 status, age in years and sex. The repertoires were made available in a free public database intended to serve as a resource for research on the immune response to SARS-CoV-2. The material from the prospective study consisted of cDNA or gDNA derived from T cells, B-cell-depleted T cells, or PBMCs. Results and caveats for the whole study, not just this receptor: The amount of clinical and demographic metadata varied by source and participant and was provided uncurated.

A remark on this clone: This receptor's antigen is unknown. Nothing much larger sits one base from this clone, and base qualities are not available.

TCRbeta CDR3 regions were amplified from genomic DNA by means of the immunoSEQ Assay, a bias-controlled multiplex PCR. The authors' pipeline ran thus. Nucleated cell counts per sample were estimated from amplification of reference gene primers within the assay. Sequence reads were collapsed and filtered to measure the absolute abundance of every unique TCRbeta CDR3 rearrangement. For each sample, productive Simpson clonality was calculated as the square root of Simpson's diversity index across productive rearrangements. Sourced from immuneACCESS, this table was stored by TCRdb with only in-frame sequences that have V and J called. A share of the clones is absent; for the studies checked, an unresolved V gene accounts for under half, and the remainder has no known explanation. The D gene and trimming were derived from the DNA, and the V and J assignments and clone size from that table. This sample is represented by hundreds of thousands of clones; 89% of them were singletons. Jointly, the top ten make up about 6.3% of the sample.

Another Seattle source contributed samples from volunteer blood donors who had recovered from COVID-19. Collaborating institutions collected whole blood in K2EDTA tubes following their own protocols. For TCRbeta analysis, collaborators shipped samples in one of three forms: frozen whole blood, isolated PBMCs, or DNA extracted from either of those sample types. The CDR3 contains 14 residues, cysteine and phenylalanine counted. Only CDR3 DNA remains: 42 bases, in frame from the first base. The germline ends are 9 bases apart after V is trimmed by 3 bases and J by 2 bases. Looking up the germline V gene (reference sequence) yields CDR1 LNHDA and CDR2 SQIVND.

The receptor was derived from a man aged 60 to 75 who had recovered from COVID-19. The chain is assembled from TRBV19 and TRBJ2-3; TRBD1 is perhaps the D gene, given 6 matching bases. The source material was peripheral blood. The DNA sequence is TGTGCCAGTAGTATTGACAGGTCCACAGATACGCAGTATTTT. Its protein reads: CASSIDRSTDTQYF.